Shown below are 9 T cell receptor beta chains from a single sample sequenced in a study of vaccination effects on CD4 cells after COVID-19. Sequencing in the ViraFEST assay came after antigen-specific CD4+ T cells had been expanded with viral peptide pools, which were used to stimulate PBMC. Having been cultured for under twelve days, the cells underwent CD4+ T cell isolation. From March to December 2020, the person had a SARS-CoV-2 infection that was confirmed by PCR. Repertoires were generated with immunoSEQ multiplex PCR, while TCRdb's copy carries only in-frame clones and drops some. Of more than 20,000 clones in the sample, around 80% were seen once. Their specific antigens are unknown. The sequenced sample was CD4+ T cells from PBMCs cultured with a peptide pool, obtained before COVID-19 vaccination. These receptors came from a human donor who had a prior SARS-CoV-2 infection.

This clone has only one observation. The V gene is TRBV3-1 (or the pseudogene TRBV3-2), the J gene TRBJ1-1; D is unclear. CDR3 size: 14 residues. The germline V and J ends were trimmed by 0 bases and 6 bases, with 11 bases remaining between them. Germline V lookup: CDR1 LGHDT, CDR2 YNNKEL (reference sequence). The DNA of the CDR3 is TGTGCCAGCAGCCAAGATCATCCGGCGGCTGAAGCTTTCTTT. Translating gives CASSQDHPAAEAFF.

J is TRBJ1-2 and V is TRBV6-5; D is perhaps TRBD1 (6 bases). The V and J ends lost 5 bases and 6 bases respectively, with 13 bases between them. This CDR3 has 13 residues. CDR1 is MNHEY and CDR2 is SVGAGI in the germline V gene. CDR3 sequence (DNA): TGTGCCAGCAGTATGGACAGAGCCCATGGCTACACCTTC. Protein: CASSMDRAHGYTF.

The V and J genes are TRBV5-1 and TRBJ1-1; a possible D gene is TRBD1 (5 bases). The germline V and J ends were trimmed by 6 bases and 6 bases, with 21 bases remaining between them. This CDR3 has 15 residues. Germline lookup yields CDR1 SGHRS and CDR2 YFSETQ. CDR3 region: CASTRGGEGSPEAFF. The CDR3 DNA is TGCGCCAGCACGCGGGGGGGGGAAGGGTCTCCTGAAGCTTTCTTT. The full variable domain, rest sourced from reference TRBV5-1 and TRBJ1-1, is KAGVTQTPRYLIKTRGQQVTLSCSPISGHRSVSWYQQTPGQGLQFLFEYFSETQRNKGNFPGRFSGRQFSNSRSEMNVSTLELGDSALYLCASTRGGEGSPEAFFGQGTRLTVV.

J is TRBJ1-2 and V is TRBV6-5, with TRBD1 matching 7 bases. J lost 2 bases, V lost 6 bases, and 3 bases had no gene match. Germline CDR1 and CDR2: MNHEY and SVGAGI. This CDR3 is built from 13 residues. The CDR3 nucleotides are TGTGCCAGCAGAAGGGACAGCAACTATGGCTACACCTTC. Translation gives CASRRDSNYGYTF.

The rearrangement uses TRBV12-5 and TRBJ1-3; tentatively, D is TRBD1 (5 bases). The CDR3 loop spans 15 amino acids. The germline V and J ends were trimmed by 0 bases and 3 bases, with 9 bases remaining between them. Per germline, CDR1 LGHNT and CDR2 FRNRAP. CDR3 loop: CASGLVGTIGNTIYF. CDR3 sequence (DNA): TGTGCTAGTGGTTTGGTAGGGACGATTGGAAACACCATATATTTT.

This clone occurred a few times. This chain links TRBV18 with TRBJ1-5; 12 bases match TRBD1. CDR1 is KGHSH, CDR2 LQKENI, per germline. The CDR3 runs 17 residues. Trimming at V came to 4 bases and at J to 3 bases, leaving 7 bases not matched to a gene. The CDR3 is CASSQGQGASNNQPQHF. The CDR3 DNA is TGTGCCAGCTCACAGGGACAGGGGGCGTCCAACAATCAGCCCCAGCATTTT. Combining the CDR3 with reference TRBV18 and TRBJ1-5 gives the whole variable domain NAGVMQNPRHLVRRRGQEARLRCSPMKGHSHVYWYRQLPEEGLKFMVYLQKENIIDESGMPKERFSAEFPKEGPSILRIQQVVRGDSAAYFCASSQGQGASNNQPQHFGDGTRLSIL.

The J gene is TRBJ2-2, the V gene TRBV5-1; D not certain. The CDR3 is 14 amino acids. The V and J ends lost 5 bases and 3 bases respectively, with 11 bases between them. Germline V gene data show CDR1 as SGHRS and CDR2 as YFSETQ. CDR3 protein: CASRPLPDTGELFF. The CDR3 bases are TGCGCCAGCAGACCCCTGCCGGACACCGGGGAGCTGTTTTTT.

This chain joins TRBV5-1 and TRBJ2-1; perhaps TRBD2 as D (5 bases). The CDR3 is made up of 15 amino acids. V shed 2 bases and J shed 3 bases, with 12 bases lying between them. CDR1 is SGHRS, CDR2 YFSETQ, per germline. The CDR3: CASSLIDGDYNEQFF. The CDR3, as DNA: TGCGCCAGCAGCTTAATAGACGGGGACTACAATGAGCAGTTCTTC.

This chain joins TRBV5-1 and TRBJ2-5, with D possibly matching TRBD2 (6 bases). This CDR3 comprises 14 residues. Germline CDR1 and CDR2: SGHRS and YFSETQ. V was cut by 4 bases and J by 5 bases, with 15 bases left in between. In nucleotides, the CDR3 is TGCGCCAGCAGCCAAGTCCTGGAGGGGGAGACCCAGTACTTC. It yields the protein CASSQVLEGETQYF.